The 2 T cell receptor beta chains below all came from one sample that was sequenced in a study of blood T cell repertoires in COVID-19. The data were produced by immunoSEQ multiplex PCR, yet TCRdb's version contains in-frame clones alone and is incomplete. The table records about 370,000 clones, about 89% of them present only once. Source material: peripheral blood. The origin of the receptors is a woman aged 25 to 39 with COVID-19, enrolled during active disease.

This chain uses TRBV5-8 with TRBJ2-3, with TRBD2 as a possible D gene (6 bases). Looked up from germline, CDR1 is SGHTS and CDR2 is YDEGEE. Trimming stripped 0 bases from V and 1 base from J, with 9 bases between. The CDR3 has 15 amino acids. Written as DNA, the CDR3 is TGTGCCAGCAGCTTGGATGGACTACGCACAGATACGCAGTATTTT. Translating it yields CASSLDGLRTDTQYF.

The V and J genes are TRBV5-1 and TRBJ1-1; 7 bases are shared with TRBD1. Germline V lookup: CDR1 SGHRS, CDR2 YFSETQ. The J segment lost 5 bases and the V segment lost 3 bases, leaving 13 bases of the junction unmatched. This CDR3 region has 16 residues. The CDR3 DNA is TGCGCCAGCAGCTCCAGGGACAGTTTGGCGAGAACTGAAGCTTTCTTT. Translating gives CASSSRDSLARTEAFF.